Listed here is a single T cell receptor beta chain. Antigen specificity is unknown. Treatment indicated: around 19 received Ad26.COV2.S at low or high dose, single or two shots; 5 received placebo; per-sample allocation not given. Samples analyzed were those drawn on day 63 after the first vaccine or placebo injection. An Ad26 vector expressing Wuhan-strain SARS-CoV-2 spike constituted the vaccine. The data stem from a study of Ad26.COV2.S vaccination and SARS-CoV-2 variants. On the study more broadly: Participants got Ad26.COV2.S intramuscularly, once or twice 56 days apart.

Sequenced by immunoSEQ multiplex PCR; TCRdb stores in-frame clones only, minus some. Here the sample spans 410,000 or so clones, 80% to 95% being singletons. The CDR3 sequence is 14 residues long. The trim removed 4 bases at V and 4 bases at J, leaving 5 bases unmatched. In germline, CDR1 is SGDLS, CDR2 YYNGEE. Findings of the study overall: Breadth of non-spike TCRs did not differ between vaccinees and placebo recipients. The TCR breadth and depth analyses may have understated or missed part of the total T cell responses.

This clonotype originated in a person aged 18-65 years who received the Ad26.COV2.S COVID-19 vaccine or a placebo. The sequencing used peripheral blood, collected in a trial of Ad26.COV2.S vaccine versus placebo. The rearrangement uses TRBV9 and TRBJ2-5; 9 bases line up with TRBD1. DNA of the CDR3: TGTGCCAGCAGCCCGTGGGACAGGGTAGAGACCCAGTACTTC. It codes for CASSPWDRVETQYF.